This is a list of T cell receptor beta chains from one sample in a study of blood T cell dynamics during melanoma immunotherapy. The protocol was immunoSEQ multiplex PCR, while the TCRdb copy is restricted to in-frame clones and leaves out a portion. The sample yields nearly 3,500 clones, around 93% seen once. The specimen comprised effector memory CD8+ T cells from blood, sampled from a patient treated with checkpoint blockade. These receptors were taken from a human donor with melanoma. Both conserved end residues are part of each CDR3. A D gene is named only where the DNA matches it firmly. Clone size is given for some rows only: seen once, a few or many times, or a class if the clone is expanded.

>-|-|TRBJ1-5|TRBV7-9
CASSLRAHSNQPQHF
TGTGCCAGCAGCCTTAGAGCTCATAGCAATCAGCCCCAGCATTTT
>TRBD2|-|TRBJ2-1|TRBV9
CASSLLTSGTEQFF
TGTGCCAGCAGCCTGCTAACTAGCGGGACTGAGCAGTTCTTC
>TRBD2|-|TRBJ2-2|TRBV30
CAWSVPTSGTQSGELFF
TGTGCCTGGAGTGTACCAACTAGCGGGACCCAGAGCGGGGAGCTGTTTTTT
>TRBD2|-|TRBJ2-1|TRBV29-1
CSVEDGLALVEQFF
TGCAGCGTTGAAGATGGACTAGCTTTGGTTGAGCAGTTCTTC
>TRBD2|-|TRBJ2-1|TRBV4-3
CASSQENNLAGGLLGEQFF
TGCGCCAGCAGCCAAGAGAACAACCTAGCGGGAGGGCTTTTGGGTGAGCAGTTCTTC
>-|-|TRBJ1-4|TRBV29-1
CSVRGINEKLFF
TGCAGCGTCAGGGGAATTAATGAAAAACTGTTTTTT
>-|-|TRBJ2-7|TRBV30
CAWSPGGVSYEQYF
TGTGCCTGGAGTCCAGGCGGGGTCTCCTACGAGCAGTACTTC
>-|-|TRBJ2-7|TRBV7-9
CASSLSGDSLGEQYF
TGTGCCAGCAGCCTTTCCGGGGACTCGCTAGGTGAGCAGTACTTC
>-|-|TRBJ1-4|TRBV10-3
CAISEGGRGEKLFF
TGTGCCATCAGTGAAGGGGGGAGGGGAGAAAAACTGTTTTTT
>-|-|TRBJ2-3|TRBV19
CASSIYPGEGTDTQYF
TGTGCCAGTAGTATTTATCCGGGAGAAGGTACAGATACGCAGTATTTT
>-|-|TRBJ2-3|TRBV12-2
CASRLDGNRGTTDTQYF
TGTGCAAGTCGCTTAGACGGCAACAGGGGAACCACAGATACGCAGTATTTT
>-|once|TRBJ2-1|TRBV25-1
CASSDWTDSYNEQFF
TGTGCCAGCAGTGACTGGACAGACTCCTACAATGAGCAGTTCTTC
>-|-|TRBJ2-7|TRBV7-9
CASSLEDVGFYEQYF
TGTGCCAGCAGCTTAGAAGATGTCGGCTTCTACGAGCAGTACTTC
>-|-|TRBJ1-6|TRBV28
CASSADLVWASNSPLHF
TGTGCCAGCAGTGCCGACCTTGTTTGGGCGTCAAATTCACCCCTCCACTTT
>TRBD2|-|TRBJ2-3|TRBV5-6
CASSLSSGNTQYF
TGTGCCAGCAGCTTATCTAGCGGGAATACGCAGTATTTT
>TRBD1|-|TRBJ2-1|TRBV10-3
CAIKDPGQGSSYNEQFF
TGTGCCATCAAGGACCCTGGACAGGGCAGCTCCTACAATGAGCAGTTCTTC
>TRBD1|-|TRBJ2-5|TRBV27
CASSPGTGGPGTQYF
TGTGCCAGCAGCCCCGGGACAGGGGGCCCAGGGACCCAGTACTTC
>-|few|TRBJ2-2|TRBV4-1
CASSQVGGTGELFF
TGCGCCAGCAGCCAAGTAGGTGGGACCGGGGAGCTGTTTTTT
>-|-|TRBJ1-4|TRBV7-6
CASSSGGEGTNEKLFF
TGTGCCAGCAGCTCCGGTGGGGAGGGGACTAATGAAAAACTGTTTTTT
>TRBD1|-|TRBJ1-6|TRBV28
CASSMRVGQGLLSPLHF
TGTGCCAGCAGTATGCGAGTGGGACAGGGGTTATTATCACCCCTCCACTTT
>TRBD1|-|TRBJ2-6|TRBV7-9
CASRPKTGDSGANVLTF
TGTGCCAGCAGGCCCAAAACAGGGGACTCTGGGGCCAACGTCCTGACTTTC
>TRBD1|-|TRBJ1-5|TRBV7-8
CASSPLRRDRGDYSNQPQHF
TGTGCCAGCAGCCCACTACGTCGGGACAGGGGGGACTATAGCAATCAGCCCCAGCATTTT